The 14 T cell receptor beta chains presented below share a single source sample, sequenced in a study of chemoradiotherapy in HPV16-positive cancers. The method was immunoSEQ multiplex PCR; TCRdb's version includes in-frame clones alone and lacks a portion of them. The sample holds 2,000 to 3,000 clones, around 90% seen once. Material: tumor tissue, obtained from a patient who underwent chemoradiotherapy. The receptors were sampled from a human donor with HPV-associated anogenital cancer.

The genes are TRBV27 and TRBJ1-1; D remains unclear. Per germline, CDR1 MNHEY and CDR2 SMNVEV (reference sequence). The V gene lost 8 bases and the J gene lost 3 bases, with 19 bases spanning the gap. The CDR3 consists of 15 residues. DNA for the CDR3: TGTGCCAGCGTTCTTTCGGCAGTTGGGTACACTGAAGCTTTCTTT. Its protein product is CASVLSAVGYTEAFF.

The V gene is TRBV18, the J gene TRBJ1-2; no definite D call. The germline V and J ends were trimmed by 3 bases and 8 bases, with 25 bases remaining between them. Germline V gene sequence: CDR1 KGHSH, CDR2 LQKENI. This CDR3 contains 17 residues. The chain's CDR3 is CASSPPRGPTNLGGYTF. The CDR3 bases are TGTGCCAGCTCACCCCCCCGAGGGCCAACTAATTTAGGCGGCTACACCTTC.

The chain joins TRBV7-2 to TRBJ2-5; 14 bases line up with TRBD2. Looked up from germline, CDR1 is SGHTA and CDR2 is FQGNSA. The CDR3 has 17 residues. The V segment lost 5 bases and the J segment 1 base; nucleotides outside the gene matches: 6. CDR3 coding DNA: TGTGCCAGCAGCCCCCAGGGGACTAGCGGGAGCCAAGAGACCCAGTACTTC. Its protein product is CASSPQGTSGSQETQYF.

The DNA for the CDR3 is TGCGCCACCTGGGAGGGCAACGAGCAGTACTTC. Residues: CATWEGNEQYF. The rearrangement uses TRBV5-1 and TRBJ2-7, with 7 positions matching TRBD2. The CDR3 has 11 amino acids. Germline V gene sequence: CDR1 SGHRS, CDR2 YFSETQ. Trimming took 9 bases from V and 5 from J; bases not matched to a gene: 5.

The chain joins TRBV7-2 to TRBJ2-5; TRBD1 matches at 10 bases. Germline V CDR1 and CDR2: SGHTA, FQGNSA. V was pared by 4 bases and J by 4 bases, with 3 bases of the junction left unmatched. The CDR3 has 14 amino acids. The CDR3: CASSSGTGVETQYF. CDR3 DNA sequence: TGTGCCAGCAGCTCCGGGACAGGGGTAGAGACCCAGTACTTC.

This clone showed up just a few times. The chain uses TRBV9 and TRBJ2-2; tentatively, D is TRBD2 (6 bases). The CDR3 loop spans 15 amino acids. Germline CDR1 reads SGDLS; CDR2 reads YYNGEE. V shed 6 bases and J shed 8 bases, with 20 bases lying between them. The CDR3, as DNA: TGTGCCAGCACCACGGGGGACCTTAGATCGGGGGAGCTGTTTTTT. The encoded protein is CASTTGDLRSGELFF.

Written as DNA, the CDR3 is TGTGCCAGCTCACCTCCCGGTGAAAAACTGTTTTTT. It translates to CASSPPGEKLFF. The V gene is TRBV18, the J gene TRBJ1-4; D ambiguous. Trimming took off 3 bases at V and 7 bases at J, with 6 bases between the two ends. This CDR3 has 12 amino acids. The germline V gene has CDR1 KGHSH and CDR2 LQKENI. The full variable domain, its missing parts supplied by reference TRBV18 and TRBJ1-4, is NAGVMQNPRHLVRRRGQEARLRCSPMKGHSHVYWYRQLPEEGLKFMVYLQKENIIDESGMPKERFSAEFPKEGPSILRIQQVVRGDSAAYFCASSPPGEKLFFGSGTQLSVL.

The chain has TRBV30 and TRBJ1-3; 9 positions match TRBD1. Losses at the gene ends were 1 base for V and 7 bases for J; bases not matched to a gene: 5. This CDR3 is built from 14 residues. Germline lookup yields CDR1 GTSNPN and CDR2 SVGIG (reference sequence). CDR3: CAWSDGQGRNTIYF. The CDR3 nucleotides read TGTGCCTGGAGTGACGGACAGGGGAGGAACACCATATATTTT. Looking up the rest from reference TRBV30 and TRBJ1-3 gives the full variable domain: SQTIHQWPATLVQPVGSPLSLECTVEGTSNPNLYWYRQAAGRGLQLLFYSVGIGQISSEVPQNLSASRPQDRQFILSSKKLLLSDSGFYLCAWSDGQGRNTIYFGEGSWLTVV.

The V call is TRBV6-5, the J call TRBJ2-7; no reliable D call. Germline CDR1 MNHEY, CDR2 SVGAGI. The CDR3 sequence is 12 residues long. The V end was cut by 2 bases, the J end by 2 bases, with 4 bases between. In DNA, the CDR3 is TGTGCCAGCAGTTACGGTCCCTACGAGCAGTACTTC. Translation: CASSYGPYEQYF.

The sample holds one count of this clone. The rearrangement links TRBV4-2 to TRBJ2-3; no clear D. This CDR3 comprises 15 residues. Germline loops: CDR1 LGHNA, CDR2 YNFKEQ. V lost 0 bases to trimming and J lost 3 bases, with 10 bases between them. CDR3: CASSQDHKETDTQYF. The CDR3 coding sequence is TGTGCCAGCAGCCAAGACCACAAAGAGACAGATACGCAGTATTTT.

The table lists this clone with a count of one. The rearrangement uses TRBV28 and TRBJ1-2, with D maybe TRBD1 (6 bases). In germline, CDR1 is MDHEN, CDR2 SYDVKM. The CDR3 extends over 15 amino acids. Trimming took off 3 bases at V and 0 bases at J, with 11 bases between the two ends. CDR3 sequence (DNA): TGTGCCAGCAGTTTTACAGGGCTAGCTAACTATGGCTACACCTTC. Its translation is CASSFTGLANYGYTF.

CDR3 in amino acids: CASSPGFSDTQYF. CDR3 sequence (DNA): TGTGCCAGCAGTCCGGGATTCTCAGATACGCAGTATTTT. V and J are TRBV6-5 and TRBJ2-3; maybe TRBD2 (5 bases). Germline V lookup: CDR1 MNHEY, CDR2 SVGAGI. Trimming took 5 bases from V and 4 from J, leaving 10 bases between them. The CDR3 runs to 13 residues.

The chain is built from TRBV27 and TRBJ2-7; possible D gene TRBD2, 7 bases. Trimming pared 2 bases from V and 2 bases from J, leaving 22 bases between. The CDR3 consists of 18 residues. Germline V CDR1 and CDR2: MNHEY, SMNVEV (reference sequence). The CDR3 region is CASSLRGTLSGTPYEQYF. CDR3 bases: TGTGCCAGCAGTTTAAGGGGGACCTTAAGCGGGACCCCCTACGAGCAGTACTTC.

The rearrangement links TRBV5-6 to TRBJ1-2; D is undetermined. V shed 4 bases and J shed 8 bases, with 12 bases lying between them. There are 12 residues in the CDR3. In germline, CDR1 is SGHDT, CDR2 YYEEEE. CDR3 sequence: CASSRGYEGYTF. CDR3 in DNA: TGTGCCAGCAGCCGAGGGTACGAGGGCTACACCTTC.